The TCR beta chain described here comes from a study of cytomegalovirus exposure and HLA in healthy donors. Study-wide results and limits: Some V segments (TRBV6-2 and TRBV6-3 among them) were excluded as indistinguishable. According to the study, 180 or so TCR beta chains were cytomegalovirus-associated.

A note on this clone: Its antigen is as yet unknown.

In germline, CDR1 is SGHAT, CDR2 FQNNGV. Trimming took off 5 bases at V and 7 bases at J, with 17 bases between the two ends. The CDR3 extends over 14 amino acids. Researchers ran the PCR with 60 Vbeta and 13 Jbeta primers. TCRdb keeps only in-frame clones here, not all; method: immunoSEQ multiplex PCR. In the table there are 150,000 to 200,000 clones, around 83% of which are singletons. This TCR came from a man aged 50 or older in good health and CMV-seropositive. The sequenced sample was PBMCs. The V gene is TRBV11-2, the J gene TRBJ2-5; D may be TRBD1 (5 bases). CDR3 DNA sequence: TGTGCCAGCAGCCCAGACAGATCTATAGGGACCCAGTACTTC. Translated, it gives CASSPDRSIGTQYF.